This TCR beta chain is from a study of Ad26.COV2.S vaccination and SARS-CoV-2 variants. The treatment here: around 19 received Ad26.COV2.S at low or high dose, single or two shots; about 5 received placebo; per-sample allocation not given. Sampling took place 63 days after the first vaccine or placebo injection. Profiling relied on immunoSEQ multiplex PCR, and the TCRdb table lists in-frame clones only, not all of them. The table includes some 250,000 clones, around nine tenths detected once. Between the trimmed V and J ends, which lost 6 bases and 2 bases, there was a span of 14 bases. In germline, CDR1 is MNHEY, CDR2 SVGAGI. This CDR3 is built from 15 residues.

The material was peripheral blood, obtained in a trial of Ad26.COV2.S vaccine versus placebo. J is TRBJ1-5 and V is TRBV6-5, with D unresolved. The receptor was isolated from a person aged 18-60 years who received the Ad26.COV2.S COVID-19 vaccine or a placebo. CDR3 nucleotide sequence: TGTGCCAGCAGCGCCCTGGGAGGCGGCAATCAGCCCCAGCATTTT. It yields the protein CASSALGGGNQPQHF.